This T cell receptor (beta chain) came from a study of cytomegalovirus exposure and HLA in healthy donors. Study outcomes and limitations: In a later analysis, productive TCRs from donors in an Asian-associated ancestry cluster reportedly carried fewer N-insertions than the cohort mean.

As regards this clone: The antigen remains unidentified.

The PCR was carried out with 60 Vbeta primers and 13 Jbeta primers. Profiling relied on immunoSEQ multiplex PCR, and the TCRdb table lists in-frame clones only, not all of them. Of around 110,000 clones in the sample, around 60% were seen once. The CDR3 has 14 residues. Trimming removed 3 bases at V and 10 bases at J, with 17 bases between. The rearrangement uses TRBV5-3 and TRBJ2-1; D ambiguous. TRBV5-3 is treated as an ORF (open reading frame) with a function not yet certain. Specimen: PBMCs. This clonotype was obtained from a woman in her thirties or forties in good health and CMV-seropositive. The CDR3 region has the DNA TGTGCCAGAAGCTCCCACCCGAGTTGGGCGGAGCAGTTCTTC. Its translation: CARSSHPSWAEQFF.